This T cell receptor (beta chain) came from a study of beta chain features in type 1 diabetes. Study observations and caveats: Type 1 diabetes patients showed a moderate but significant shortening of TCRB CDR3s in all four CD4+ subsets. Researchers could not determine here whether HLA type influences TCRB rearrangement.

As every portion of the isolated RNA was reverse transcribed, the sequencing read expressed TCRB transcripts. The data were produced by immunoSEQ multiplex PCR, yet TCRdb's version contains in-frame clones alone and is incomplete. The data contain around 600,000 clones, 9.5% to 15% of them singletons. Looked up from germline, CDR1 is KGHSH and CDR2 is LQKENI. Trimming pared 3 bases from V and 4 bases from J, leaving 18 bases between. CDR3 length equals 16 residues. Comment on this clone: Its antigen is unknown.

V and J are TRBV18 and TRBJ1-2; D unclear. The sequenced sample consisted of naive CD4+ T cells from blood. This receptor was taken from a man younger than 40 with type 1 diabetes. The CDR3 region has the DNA TGTGCCAGCTCACCCAGTACGGGCAGCTCCATCTATGGCTACACCTTC. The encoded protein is CASSPSTGSSIYGYTF.